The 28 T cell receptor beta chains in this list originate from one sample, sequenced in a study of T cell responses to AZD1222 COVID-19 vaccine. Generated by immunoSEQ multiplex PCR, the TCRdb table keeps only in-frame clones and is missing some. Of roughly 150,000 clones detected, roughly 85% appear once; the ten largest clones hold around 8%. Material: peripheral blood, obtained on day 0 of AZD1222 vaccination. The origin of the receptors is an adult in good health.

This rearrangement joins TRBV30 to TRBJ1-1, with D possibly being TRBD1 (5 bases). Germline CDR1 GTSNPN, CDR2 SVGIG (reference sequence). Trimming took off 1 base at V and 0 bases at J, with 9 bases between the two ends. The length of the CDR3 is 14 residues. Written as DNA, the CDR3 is TGTGCCTGGAGTGCAGGGCCGCTGAACACTGAAGCTTTCTTT. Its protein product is CAWSAGPLNTEAFF.

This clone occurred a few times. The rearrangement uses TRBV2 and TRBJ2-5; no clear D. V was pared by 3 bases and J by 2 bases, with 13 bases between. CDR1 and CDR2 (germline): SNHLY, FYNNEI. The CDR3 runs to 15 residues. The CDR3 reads CASSDTPPGQETQYF. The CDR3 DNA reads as TGTGCCAGCAGTGACACTCCCCCTGGGCAAGAGACCCAGTACTTC.

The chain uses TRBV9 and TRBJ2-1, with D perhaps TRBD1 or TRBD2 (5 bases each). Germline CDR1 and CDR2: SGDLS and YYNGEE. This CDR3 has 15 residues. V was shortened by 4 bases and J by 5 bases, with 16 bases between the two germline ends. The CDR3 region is CASSRRWGNDNEQFF. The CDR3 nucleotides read TGTGCCAGCAGCCGTAGGTGGGGGAATGACAATGAGCAGTTCTTC.

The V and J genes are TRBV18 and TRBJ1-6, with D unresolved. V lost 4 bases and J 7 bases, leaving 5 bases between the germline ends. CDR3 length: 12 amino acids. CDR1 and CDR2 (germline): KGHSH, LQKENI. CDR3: CASSLGNSPLHF. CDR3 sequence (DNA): TGTGCCAGCTCACTCGGAAATTCACCCCTCCACTTT.

CDR3 sequence reads: CASSPQGGRTDTQYF. DNA of the CDR3: TGTGCCAGCAGCCCCCAGGGGGGGCGCACAGATACGCAGTATTTT. The V and J genes are TRBV14 and TRBJ2-3; D possibly matches TRBD1 or TRBD2 (7 bases each). The CDR3 is 15 amino acids. Germline CDR1 and CDR2: SGHDN and FVKESK. Trimming took off 4 bases at V and 1 base at J, with 12 bases between the two ends.

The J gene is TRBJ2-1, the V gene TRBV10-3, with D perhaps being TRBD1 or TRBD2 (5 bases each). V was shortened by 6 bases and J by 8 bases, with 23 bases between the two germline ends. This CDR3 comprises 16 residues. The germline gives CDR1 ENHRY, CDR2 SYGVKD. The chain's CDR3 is CAIRDSGTQRVDEQFF. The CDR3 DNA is TGTGCCATCAGGGATTCCGGGACCCAGAGGGTGGATGAGCAGTTCTTC.

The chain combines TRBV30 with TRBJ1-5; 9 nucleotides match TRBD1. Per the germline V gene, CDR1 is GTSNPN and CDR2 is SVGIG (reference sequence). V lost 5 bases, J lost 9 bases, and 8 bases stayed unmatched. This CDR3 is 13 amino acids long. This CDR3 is CAWGRDRERPQHF. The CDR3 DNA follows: TGTGCCTGGGGGCGGGACAGGGAACGGCCCCAGCATTTT.

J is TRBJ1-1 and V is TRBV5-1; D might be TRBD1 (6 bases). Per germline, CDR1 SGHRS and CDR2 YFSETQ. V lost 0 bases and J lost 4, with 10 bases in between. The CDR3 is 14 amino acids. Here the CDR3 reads CASSLAGAGTEAFF. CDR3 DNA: TGCGCCAGCAGCTTGGCAGGGGCGGGCACTGAAGCTTTCTTT.

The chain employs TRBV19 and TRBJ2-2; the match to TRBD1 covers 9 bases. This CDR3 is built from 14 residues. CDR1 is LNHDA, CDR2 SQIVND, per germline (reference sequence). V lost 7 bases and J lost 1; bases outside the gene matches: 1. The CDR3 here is CASTDRGNTGELFF. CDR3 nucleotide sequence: TGTGCCAGTACGGACAGGGGGAACACCGGGGAGCTGTTTTTT.

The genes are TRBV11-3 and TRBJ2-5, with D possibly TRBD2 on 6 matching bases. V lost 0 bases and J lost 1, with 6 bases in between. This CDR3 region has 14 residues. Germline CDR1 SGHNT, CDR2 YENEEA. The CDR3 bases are TGTGCCAGCAGCTTAGAGGGGGGCCAAGAGACCCAGTACTTC. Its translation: CASSLEGGQETQYF.

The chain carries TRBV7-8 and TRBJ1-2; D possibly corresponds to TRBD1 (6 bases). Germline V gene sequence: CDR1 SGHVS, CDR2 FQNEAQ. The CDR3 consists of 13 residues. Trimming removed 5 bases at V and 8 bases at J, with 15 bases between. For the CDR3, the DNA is TGTGCCAGCAGCAACAGGGTTGAGGGGGGCTACACCTTC. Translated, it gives CASSNRVEGGYTF.

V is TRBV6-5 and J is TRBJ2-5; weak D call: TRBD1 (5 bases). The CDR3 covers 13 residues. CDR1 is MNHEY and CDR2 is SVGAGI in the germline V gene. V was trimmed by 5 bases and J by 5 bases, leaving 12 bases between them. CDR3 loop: CASSLQGLETQYF. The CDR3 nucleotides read TGTGCCAGCAGTCTTCAGGGTCTGGAGACCCAGTACTTC.

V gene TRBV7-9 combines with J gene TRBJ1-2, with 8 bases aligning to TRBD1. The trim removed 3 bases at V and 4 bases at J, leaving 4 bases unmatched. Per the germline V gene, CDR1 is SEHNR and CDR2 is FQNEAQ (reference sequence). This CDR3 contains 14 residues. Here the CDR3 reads CASSFRDRPYGYTF. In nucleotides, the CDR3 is TGTGCCAGCAGCTTCCGGGACAGGCCCTATGGCTACACCTTC.

CDR3 nucleotide sequence: TGTGCCAGCGAGGCCTCGTACTACGAGCAGTACTTC. Residues: CASEASYYEQYF. The chain links TRBV2 to TRBJ2-7; D gene ambiguous. This CDR3 is built from 12 residues. V was cut by 8 bases and J by 3 bases, with 11 bases left in between. Germline lookup yields CDR1 SNHLY and CDR2 FYNNEI.

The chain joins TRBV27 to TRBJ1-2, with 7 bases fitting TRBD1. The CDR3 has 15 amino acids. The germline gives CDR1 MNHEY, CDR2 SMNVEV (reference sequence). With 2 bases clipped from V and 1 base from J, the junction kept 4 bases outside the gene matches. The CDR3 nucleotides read TGTGCCAGCAGTTTAACGGGGACAGATAACTATGGCTACACCTTC. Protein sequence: CASSLTGTDNYGYTF.

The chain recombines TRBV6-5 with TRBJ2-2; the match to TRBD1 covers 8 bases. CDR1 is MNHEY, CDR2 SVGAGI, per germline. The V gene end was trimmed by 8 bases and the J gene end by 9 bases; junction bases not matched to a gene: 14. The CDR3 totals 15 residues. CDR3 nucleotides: TGTGCCAGCGAGGAAGGACAGGGATTTTCCCGGGAGCTGTTTTTT. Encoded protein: CASEEGQGFSRELFF.

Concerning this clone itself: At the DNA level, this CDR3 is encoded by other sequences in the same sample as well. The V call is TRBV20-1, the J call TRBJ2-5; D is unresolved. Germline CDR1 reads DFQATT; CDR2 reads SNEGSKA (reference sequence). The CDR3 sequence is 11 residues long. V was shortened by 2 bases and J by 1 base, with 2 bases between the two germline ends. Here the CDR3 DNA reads TGCAGTGCTAGACGCCAAGAGACCCAGTACTTC. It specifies CSARRQETQYF.

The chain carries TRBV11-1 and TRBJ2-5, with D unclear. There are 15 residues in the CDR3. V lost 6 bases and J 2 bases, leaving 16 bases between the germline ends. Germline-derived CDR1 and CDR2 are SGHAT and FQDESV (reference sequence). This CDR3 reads CASSRQGWLQETQYF. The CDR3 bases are TGTGCCAGCAGTCGCCAAGGCTGGCTACAAGAGACCCAGTACTTC. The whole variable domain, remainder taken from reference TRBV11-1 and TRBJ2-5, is EAEVAQSPRYKITEKSQAVAFWCDPISGHATLYWYRQILGQGPELLVQFQDESVVDDSQLPKDRFSAERLKGVDSTLKIQPAELGDSAMYLCASSRQGWLQETQYFGPGTRLLVL.

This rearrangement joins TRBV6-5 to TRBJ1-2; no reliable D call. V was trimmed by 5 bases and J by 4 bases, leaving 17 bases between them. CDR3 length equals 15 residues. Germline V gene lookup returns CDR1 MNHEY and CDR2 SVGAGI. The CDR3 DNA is TGTGCCAGCAGTCCAGTCACGGGAATGATCTATGGCTACACCTTC. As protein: CASSPVTGMIYGYTF.

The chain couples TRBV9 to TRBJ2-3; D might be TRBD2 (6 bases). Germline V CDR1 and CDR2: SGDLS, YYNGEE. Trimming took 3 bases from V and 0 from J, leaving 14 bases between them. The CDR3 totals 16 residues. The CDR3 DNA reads TGTGCCAGCAGCGCCAACCTACTAGCAAGCACAGATACGCAGTATTTT. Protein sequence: CASSANLLASTDTQYF.

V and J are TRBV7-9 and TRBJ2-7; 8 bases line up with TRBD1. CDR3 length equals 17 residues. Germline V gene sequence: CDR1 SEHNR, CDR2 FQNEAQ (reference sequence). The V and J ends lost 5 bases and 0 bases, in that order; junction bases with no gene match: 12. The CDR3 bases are TGTGCCAGCAGCCCCGAAAGCTGGACAGGGACCTCCTACGAGCAGTACTTC. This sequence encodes CASSPESWTGTSYEQYF.

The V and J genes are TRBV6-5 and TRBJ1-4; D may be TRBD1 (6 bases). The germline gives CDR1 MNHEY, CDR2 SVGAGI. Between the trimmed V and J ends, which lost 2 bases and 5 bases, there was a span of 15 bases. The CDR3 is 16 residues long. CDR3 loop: CASSYNRVLGNEKLFF. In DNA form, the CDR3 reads TGTGCCAGCAGTTACAACAGGGTACTAGGAAATGAAAAACTGTTTTTT.

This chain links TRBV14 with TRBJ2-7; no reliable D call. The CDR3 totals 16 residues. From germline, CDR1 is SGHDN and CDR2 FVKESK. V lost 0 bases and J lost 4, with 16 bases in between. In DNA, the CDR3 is TGTGCCAGCAGCCAAGATAATAGGCCGGAATCGTACGAGCAGTACTTC. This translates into CASSQDNRPESYEQYF.

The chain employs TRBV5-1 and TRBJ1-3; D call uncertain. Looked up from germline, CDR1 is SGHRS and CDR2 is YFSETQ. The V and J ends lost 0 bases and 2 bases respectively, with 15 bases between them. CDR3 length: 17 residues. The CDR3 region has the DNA TGCGCCAGCAGCTTGGGAGACCTCCCTGGAACTGGAAACACCATATATTTT. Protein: CASSLGDLPGTGNTIYF. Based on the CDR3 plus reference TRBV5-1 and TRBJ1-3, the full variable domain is KAGVTQTPRYLIKTRGQQVTLSCSPISGHRSVSWYQQTPGQGLQFLFEYFSETQRNKGNFPGRFSGRQFSNSRSEMNVSTLELGDSALYLCASSLGDLPGTGNTIYFGEGSWLTVV.

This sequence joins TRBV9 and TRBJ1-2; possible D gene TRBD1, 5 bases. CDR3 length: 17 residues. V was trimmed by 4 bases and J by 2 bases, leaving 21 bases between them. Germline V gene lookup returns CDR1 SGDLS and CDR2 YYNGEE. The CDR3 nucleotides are TGTGCCAGCAGCACCCCTTCCTGGGGGAACCCAAACTATGGCTACACCTTC. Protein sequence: CASSTPSWGNPNYGYTF.

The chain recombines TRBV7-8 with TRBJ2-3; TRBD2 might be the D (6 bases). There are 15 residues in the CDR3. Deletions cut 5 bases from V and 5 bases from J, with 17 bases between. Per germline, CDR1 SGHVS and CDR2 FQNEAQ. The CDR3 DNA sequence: TGTGCCAGCAGCCCGCATAGGGGACTGCTAGATACGCAGTATTTT. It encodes CASSPHRGLLDTQYF.

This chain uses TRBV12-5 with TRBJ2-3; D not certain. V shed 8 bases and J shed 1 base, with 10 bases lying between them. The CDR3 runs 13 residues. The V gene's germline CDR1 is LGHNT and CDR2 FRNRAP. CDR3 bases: TGTGCTAGTTCAGATTCTGGCACAGATACGCAGTATTTT. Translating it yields CASSDSGTDTQYF.

CDR3 bases: TGTGCCAGCAGCTTAGTGGGGGACAGGGCCTACGAGCAGTACTTC. This gives the protein CASSLVGDRAYEQYF. This chain connects TRBV7-2 to TRBJ2-7; 9 positions match TRBD1. CDR3 length: 15 residues. Losses at the gene ends were 1 base for V and 2 bases for J; bases not matched to a gene: 3. Germline CDR1 reads SGHTA; CDR2 reads FQGNSA.